Here is one T cell receptor (beta chain) with its context. Its specificity is not known. The data are from a study of OX40 agonist ivuxolimab in advanced cancers. Across the study: Dose-escalation patients were diagnosed with hepatocellular carcinoma, melanoma, renal cell cancer or head and neck cancer. Findings of the study overall: Among the lowest peripheral clonal expansion occurred in 0.1-3.0 mg/kg partial responders.

Autoimmune disease history or systemic immunosuppression excluded patients. Measured with immunoSEQ multiplex PCR; TCRdb has only the in-frame clones, and not every one. The sample yields roughly 50,000 clones, roughly three quarters seen once. The CDR3 runs 14 residues. The V and J ends lost 4 bases and 7 bases respectively, with 15 bases between them. The germline gives CDR1 SGHRS, CDR2 YFSETQ. The sequencing here drew on CD4+ or CD8+ T cells sorted from blood, taken in a trial of the OX40 agonist ivuxolimab. J is TRBJ2-1 and V is TRBV5-1; maybe TRBD1 (6 bases). This receptor was taken from an adult with an advanced solid tumor such as melanoma, head and neck, liver or kidney cancer. CDR3 nucleotide sequence: TGCGCCAGCAGCGCCTCCGGGACACGGAATGAGCAGTTCTTC. This codes for CASSASGTRNEQFF. The full variable domain, completed using reference TRBV5-1 and TRBJ2-1, is KAGVTQTPRYLIKTRGQQVTLSCSPISGHRSVSWYQQTPGQGLQFLFEYFSETQRNKGNFPGRFSGRQFSNSRSEMNVSTLELGDSALYLCASSASGTRNEQFFGPGTRLTVL.